This entry lists 5 T cell receptor beta chains sequenced from one sample in a study of blood T cell repertoires in COVID-19. Data came from immunoSEQ multiplex PCR; TCRdb stores just in-frame clones and leaves some out. The profile covers about 58,000 clones, with 85% to 90% appearing a single time and approximately 15% taken by the ten largest. The sequencing input was peripheral blood. These receptors all stem from a human donor in a cohort sampled during active COVID-19.

The chain has TRBV6-5 and TRBJ1-4; 7 bases map to TRBD1. CDR3 size: 14 residues. Losses at the gene ends were 4 bases for V and 8 bases for J; bases not matched to a gene: 7. Germline-derived CDR1 and CDR2 are MNHEY and SVGAGI. The CDR3 reads CASSFTGEWEKLFF. In DNA, the CDR3 is TGTGCCAGCAGTTTTACAGGGGAGTGGGAAAAACTGTTTTTT.

The V gene is TRBV19, the J gene TRBJ2-4; TRBD1 aligns across 7 bases. In germline, CDR1 is LNHDA, CDR2 SQIVND (reference sequence). V lost 2 bases, J lost 5 bases, and 3 bases stayed unmatched. The CDR3 extends over 14 amino acids. The CDR3 protein is CASSIPGQQNIQYF. CDR3 nucleotides: TGTGCCAGTAGTATACCGGGACAGCAAAACATTCAGTACTTC. The complete variable domain, with remaining parts taken from reference TRBV19 and TRBJ2-4, reads DGGITQSPKYLFRKEGQNVTLSCEQNLNHDAMYWYRQDPGQGLRLIYYSQIVNDFQKGDIAEGYSVSREKKESFPLTVTSAQKNPTAFYLCASSIPGQQNIQYFGAGTRLSVL.

The V gene is TRBV12-3 or TRBV12-4, the J gene TRBJ1-1; D is ambiguous. The germline V and J ends were trimmed by 4 bases and 6 bases, with 6 bases remaining between them. This CDR3 contains 11 residues. CDR3 sequence: CASSSGAEAFF. Written as DNA, the CDR3 is TGTGCCAGCAGTTCCGGTGCTGAAGCTTTCTTT.

This chain connects TRBV12-5 to TRBJ2-3; no definite D call. CDR1 and CDR2 (germline): LGHNT, FRNRAP. V lost 1 base, J lost 1 base, and 3 bases lay in between. This CDR3 has 13 residues. The CDR3 is CASGLGGTDTQYF. CDR3 in DNA: TGTGCTAGTGGTTTGGGCGGCACAGATACGCAGTATTTT.

The V and J genes are TRBV7-3 and TRBJ2-5; tentative D call: TRBD2 (6 bases). Germline V gene lookup returns CDR1 SGHTA and CDR2 FQGTGA. With 0 bases removed from V and 2 bases from J, the gap between germline ends came to 7 bases. The CDR3 is made up of 14 amino acids. CDR3 sequence reads: CASSLTSGQETQYF. In DNA form, the CDR3 reads TGTGCCAGCAGCTTAACTAGCGGACAAGAGACCCAGTACTTC.